This T cell receptor (beta chain) appears in the sequencing data of a study of OX40 agonist ivuxolimab in advanced cancers. Study context: Earlier anti-PD-1, anti-PD-L1 or anti-CTLA-4 therapy was permitted; 35% to 50% had received some. There were three patients with partial responses, one having hepatocellular carcinoma and two cutaneous melanoma.

Study-wide findings and caveats: Normalized T-cell clonal expansion was also low in a subset of nonresponders. Expanded clones were, on average, more numerous among CD8+ T cells than CD4+.

As for this clone: The antigen remains undetermined.

Trimming removed 4 bases from V and 0 bases from J, with 9 bases in between. The CDR3 is made up of 14 amino acids. CDR1 is MDHEN and CDR2 is SYDVKM in the germline V gene. Data came from immunoSEQ multiplex PCR; TCRdb stores just in-frame clones and leaves some out. The table shows roughly 100,000 clones, with approximately 80% occurring only once. The chain has TRBV28 and TRBJ1-1, with TRBD1 as a possible D gene (6 bases). The clonotype comes from an adult with an advanced solid tumor such as melanoma, head and neck, liver or kidney cancer. Sequenced material: CD4+ or CD8+ T cells sorted from blood, taken in a trial of the OX40 agonist ivuxolimab. CDR3: CASSSGQMNTEAFF. CDR3 coding DNA: TGTGCCAGCAGTTCCGGACAGATGAACACTGAAGCTTTCTTT.